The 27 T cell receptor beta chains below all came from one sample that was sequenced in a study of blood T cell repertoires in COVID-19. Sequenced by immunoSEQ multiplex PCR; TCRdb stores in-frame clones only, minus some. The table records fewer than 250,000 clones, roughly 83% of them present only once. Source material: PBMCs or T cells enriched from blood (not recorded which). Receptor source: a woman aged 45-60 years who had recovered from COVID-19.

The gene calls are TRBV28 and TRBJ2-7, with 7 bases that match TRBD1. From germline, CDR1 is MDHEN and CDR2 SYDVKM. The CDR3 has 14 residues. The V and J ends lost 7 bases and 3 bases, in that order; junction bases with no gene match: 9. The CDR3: CASNKDRPHYEQYF. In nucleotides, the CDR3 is TGTGCCAGCAACAAGGACAGGCCGCACTACGAGCAGTACTTC.

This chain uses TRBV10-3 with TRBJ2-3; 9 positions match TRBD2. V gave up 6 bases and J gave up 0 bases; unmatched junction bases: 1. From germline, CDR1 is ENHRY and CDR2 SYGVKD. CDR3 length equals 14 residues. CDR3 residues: CAIRAGGSTDTQYF. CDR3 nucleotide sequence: TGTGCCATCAGAGCGGGGGGCAGCACAGATACGCAGTATTTT.

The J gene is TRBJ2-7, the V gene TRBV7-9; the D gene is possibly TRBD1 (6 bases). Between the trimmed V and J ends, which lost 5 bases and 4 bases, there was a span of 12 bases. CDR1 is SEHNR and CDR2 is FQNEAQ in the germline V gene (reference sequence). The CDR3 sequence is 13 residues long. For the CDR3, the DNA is TGTGCCAGCAGCACCCCCGGACAGTACGAGCAGTACTTC. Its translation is CASSTPGQYEQYF.

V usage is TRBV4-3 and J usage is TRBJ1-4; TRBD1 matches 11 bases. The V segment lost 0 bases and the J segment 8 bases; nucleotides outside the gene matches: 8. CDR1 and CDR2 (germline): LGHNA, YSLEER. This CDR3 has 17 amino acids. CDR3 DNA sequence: TGCGCCAGCAGCCAAGATGGGACAGGGGGGGTTAGGGAAAAACTGTTTTTT. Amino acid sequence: CASSQDGTGGVREKLFF.

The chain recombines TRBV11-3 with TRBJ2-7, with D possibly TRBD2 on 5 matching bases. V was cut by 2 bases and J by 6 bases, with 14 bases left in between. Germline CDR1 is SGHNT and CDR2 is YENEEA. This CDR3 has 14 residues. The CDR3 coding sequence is TGTGCCAGCAGCTTATCCCGGGGATCTACCGAGCAGTACTTC. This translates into CASSLSRGSTEQYF.

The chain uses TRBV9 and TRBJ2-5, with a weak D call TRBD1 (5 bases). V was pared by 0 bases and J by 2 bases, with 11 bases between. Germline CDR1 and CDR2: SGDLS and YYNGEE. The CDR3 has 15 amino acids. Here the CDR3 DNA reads TGTGCCAGCAGCGTAGGCGTACGGACACAAGAGACCCAGTACTTC. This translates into CASSVGVRTQETQYF. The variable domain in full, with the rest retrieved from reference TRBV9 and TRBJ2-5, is DSGVTQTPKHLITATGQRVTLRCSPRSGDLSVYWYQQSLDQGLQFLIQYYNGEERAKGNILERFSAQQFPDLHSELNLSSLELGDSALYFCASSVGVRTQETQYFGPGTRLLVL.

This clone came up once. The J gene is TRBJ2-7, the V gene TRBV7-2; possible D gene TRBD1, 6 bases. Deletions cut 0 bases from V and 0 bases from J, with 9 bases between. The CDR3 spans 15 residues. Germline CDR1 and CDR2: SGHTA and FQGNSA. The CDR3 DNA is TGTGCCAGCAGCTTAGCCCAGGGGACCTCCTACGAGCAGTACTTC. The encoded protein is CASSLAQGTSYEQYF.

CDR3 DNA: TGTGCCAGCAGCTTAGGGATGACTAGCGGGGGGGACCAAGAGACCCAGTACTTC. This encodes CASSLGMTSGGDQETQYF. The chain carries TRBV11-3 and TRBJ2-5, with 14 nucleotides matching TRBD2. The CDR3 spans 18 residues. V lost 1 base, J lost 0 bases, and 4 bases stayed unmatched. In germline, CDR1 is SGHNT, CDR2 YENEEA.

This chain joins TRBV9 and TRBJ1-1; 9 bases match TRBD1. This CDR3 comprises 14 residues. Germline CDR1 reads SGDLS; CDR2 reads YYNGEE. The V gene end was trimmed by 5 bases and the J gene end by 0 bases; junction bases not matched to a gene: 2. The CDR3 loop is CASRGTGLNTEAFF. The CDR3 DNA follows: TGTGCCAGCAGGGGGACAGGGCTGAACACTGAAGCTTTCTTT.

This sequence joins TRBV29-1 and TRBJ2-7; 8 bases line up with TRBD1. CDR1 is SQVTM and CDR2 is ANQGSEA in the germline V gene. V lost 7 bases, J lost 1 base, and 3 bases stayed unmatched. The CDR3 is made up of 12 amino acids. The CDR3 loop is CSGQGISYEQYF. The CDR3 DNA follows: TGCAGCGGACAGGGGATTTCCTACGAGCAGTACTTC.

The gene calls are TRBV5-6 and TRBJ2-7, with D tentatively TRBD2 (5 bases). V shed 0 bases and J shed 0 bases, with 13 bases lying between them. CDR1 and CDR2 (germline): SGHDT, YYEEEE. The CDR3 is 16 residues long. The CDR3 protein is CASSLDPDWGSYEQYF. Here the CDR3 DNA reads TGTGCCAGCAGCTTGGATCCGGACTGGGGCTCCTACGAGCAGTACTTC.

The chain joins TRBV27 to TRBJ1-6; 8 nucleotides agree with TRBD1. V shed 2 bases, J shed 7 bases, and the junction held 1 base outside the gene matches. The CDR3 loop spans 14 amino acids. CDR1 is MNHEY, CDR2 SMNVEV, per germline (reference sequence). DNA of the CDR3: TGTGCCAGCAGTTTACAGGGGGCCAATTCACCCCTCCACTTT. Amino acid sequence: CASSLQGANSPLHF.

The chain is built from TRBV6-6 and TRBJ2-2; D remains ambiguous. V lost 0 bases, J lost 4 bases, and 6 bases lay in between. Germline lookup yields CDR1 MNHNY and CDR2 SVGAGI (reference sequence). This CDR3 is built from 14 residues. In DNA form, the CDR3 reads TGTGCCAGCAGTTACTCGCAGTCCACCGGGGAGCTGTTTTTT. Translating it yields CASSYSQSTGELFF.

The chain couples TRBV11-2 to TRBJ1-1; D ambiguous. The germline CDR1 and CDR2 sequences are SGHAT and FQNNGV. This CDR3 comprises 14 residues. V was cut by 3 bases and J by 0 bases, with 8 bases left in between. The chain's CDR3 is CASSFGGVNTEAFF. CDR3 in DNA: TGTGCCAGCAGCTTCGGAGGAGTGAACACTGAAGCTTTCTTT.

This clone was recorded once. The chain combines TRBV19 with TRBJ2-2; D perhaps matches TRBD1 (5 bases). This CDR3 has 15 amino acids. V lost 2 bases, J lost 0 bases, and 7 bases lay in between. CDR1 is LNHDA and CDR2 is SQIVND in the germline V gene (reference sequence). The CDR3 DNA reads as TGTGCCAGTAGTATATTACAGGCGAACACCGGGGAGCTGTTTTTT. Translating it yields CASSILQANTGELFF.

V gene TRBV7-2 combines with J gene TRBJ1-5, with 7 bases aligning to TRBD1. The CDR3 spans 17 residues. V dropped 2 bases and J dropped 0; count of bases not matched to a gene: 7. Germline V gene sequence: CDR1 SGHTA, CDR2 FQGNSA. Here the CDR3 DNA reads TGTGCCAGCAGCTTAACCGAGGGACAGCATAGCAATCAGCCCCAGCATTTT. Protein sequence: CASSLTEGQHSNQPQHF.

Here the CDR3 DNA reads TGTGCCAGCAGCGTTCAACCCGACACTGATAGCAATCAGCCCCAGCATTTT. Amino acid sequence: CASSVQPDTDSNQPQHF. The chain recombines TRBV21-1 with TRBJ1-5; the D call TRBD1 from the table was never checked on the DNA. TRBV21-1 is tagged as a pseudogene. This CDR3 spans 17 amino acids.

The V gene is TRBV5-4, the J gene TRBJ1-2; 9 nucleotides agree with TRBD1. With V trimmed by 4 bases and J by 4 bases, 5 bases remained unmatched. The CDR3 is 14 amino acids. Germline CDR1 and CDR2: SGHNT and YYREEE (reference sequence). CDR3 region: CASSGGQGFYGYTF. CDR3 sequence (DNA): TGTGCCAGCAGCGGGGGACAGGGATTCTATGGCTACACCTTC. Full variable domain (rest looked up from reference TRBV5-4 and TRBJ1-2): ETGVTQSPTHLIKTRGQQVTLRCSSQSGHNTVSWYQQALGQGPQFIFQYYREEENGRGNFPPRFSGLQFPNYSSELNVNALELDDSALYLCASSGGQGFYGYTFGSGTRLTVV.

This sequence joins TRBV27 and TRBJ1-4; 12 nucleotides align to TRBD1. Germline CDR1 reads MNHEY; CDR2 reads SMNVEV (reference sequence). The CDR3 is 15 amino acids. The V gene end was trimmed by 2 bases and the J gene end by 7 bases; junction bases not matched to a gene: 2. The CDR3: CASSLGTGGFEKLFF. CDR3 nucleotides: TGTGCCAGCAGTTTAGGGACAGGGGGCTTTGAAAAACTGTTTTTT.

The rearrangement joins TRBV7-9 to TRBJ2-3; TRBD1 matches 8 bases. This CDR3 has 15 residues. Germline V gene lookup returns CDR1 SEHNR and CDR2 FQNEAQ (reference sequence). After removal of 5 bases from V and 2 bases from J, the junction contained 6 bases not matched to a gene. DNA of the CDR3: TGTGCCAGCAGCACTGACAGGGGACCCACAGATACGCAGTATTTT. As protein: CASSTDRGPTDTQYF.

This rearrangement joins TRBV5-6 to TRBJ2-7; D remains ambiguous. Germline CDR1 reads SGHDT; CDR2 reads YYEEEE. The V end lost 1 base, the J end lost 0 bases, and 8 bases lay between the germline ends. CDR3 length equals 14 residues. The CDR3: CASSLQVFSYEQYF. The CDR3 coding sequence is TGTGCCAGCAGCTTGCAGGTGTTCTCCTACGAGCAGTACTTC.

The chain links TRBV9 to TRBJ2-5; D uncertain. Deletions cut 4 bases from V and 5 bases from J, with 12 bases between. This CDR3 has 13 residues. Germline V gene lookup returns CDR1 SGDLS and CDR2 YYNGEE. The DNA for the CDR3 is TGTGCCAGCAGCCCACAACCCCCGGAGACCCAGTACTTC. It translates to CASSPQPPETQYF.

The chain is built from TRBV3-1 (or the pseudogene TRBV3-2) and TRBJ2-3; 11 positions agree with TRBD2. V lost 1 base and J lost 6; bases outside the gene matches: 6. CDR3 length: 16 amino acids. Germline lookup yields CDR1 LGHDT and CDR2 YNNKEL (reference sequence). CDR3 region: CASSQVTLAGADTQYF. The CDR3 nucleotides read TGTGCCAGCAGCCAAGTTACACTAGCGGGAGCTGATACGCAGTATTTT.

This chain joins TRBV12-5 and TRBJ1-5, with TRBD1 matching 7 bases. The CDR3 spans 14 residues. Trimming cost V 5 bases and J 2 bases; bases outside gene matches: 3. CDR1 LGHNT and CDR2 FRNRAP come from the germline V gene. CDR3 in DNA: TGTGCTAGTGGTCTCGGACAGGGCAATCAGCCCCAGCATTTT. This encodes CASGLGQGNQPQHF.

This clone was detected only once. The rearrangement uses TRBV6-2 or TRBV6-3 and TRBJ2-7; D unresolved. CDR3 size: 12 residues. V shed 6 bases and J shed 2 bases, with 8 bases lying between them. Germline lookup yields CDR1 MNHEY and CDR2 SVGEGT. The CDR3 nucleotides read TGTGCCAGCAGCGAGCGACCCTACGAGCAGTACTTC. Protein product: CASSERPYEQYF.

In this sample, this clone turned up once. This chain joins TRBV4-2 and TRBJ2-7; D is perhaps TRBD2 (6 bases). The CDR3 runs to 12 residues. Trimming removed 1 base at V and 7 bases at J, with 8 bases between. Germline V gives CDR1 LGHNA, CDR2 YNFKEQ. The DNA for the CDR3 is TGTGCCAGCAGCCAAGGGGCGGGAGAGCAGTACTTC. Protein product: CASSQGAGEQYF.

CDR3 in DNA: TGTGCCAGCAGCTCAGGGGGTATACGGACAGCCCTCCGGGAGACCCAGTACTTC. Translating gives CASSSGGIRTALRETQYF. The chain is built from TRBV11-3 and TRBJ2-5, with 7 positions matching TRBD1. CDR3 length: 18 amino acids. From germline, CDR1 is SGHNT and CDR2 YENEEA. V lost 4 bases and J lost 5; bases outside the gene matches: 19.